These 3 T cell receptor beta chains originate from one sample sequenced in a study of T cells in Graves' hyperthyroidism and ophthalmopathy. Regions amplified from RNA transcripts were the TCR beta CDR3 regions. TCR CDR3 regions were first amplified by RT-PCR with HTBI primers. TCRdb independently ran MiXCR on the multiplex PCR reads; one entry per CDR3 protein. Seen here are 500,000 to 600,000 distinct CDR3 sequences, approximately 15% observed once, and the top ten hold 15% to 20%. Sequencing was performed on blood. The source is a woman younger than 35 with Graves' hyperthyroidism.

There are a few counts of this clonotype. The V gene is TRBV20-1, the J gene TRBJ1-1, with D perhaps TRBD1 (6 bases). The germline CDR1 and CDR2 sequences are DFQATT and SNEGSKA (reference sequence). The CDR3 contains 13 residues. Trimming shortened V by 7 bases and J by 0 bases, and 12 bases separated the two germline ends. CDR3 in amino acids: CSGAEGVNTEAFF. As DNA, the CDR3 is TGCAGTGGTGCGGAGGGGGTGAACACTGAAGCTTTCTTT.

V is TRBV2 and J is TRBJ1-1; D not certain. Trimming left V 3 bases short and J 1 base short, with 15 bases between. CDR1 and CDR2 (germline): SNHLY, FYNNEI. The CDR3 is 16 amino acids. The CDR3 sequence: CASSEGRWTGNTEAFF. The CDR3 DNA is TGTGCCAGCAGTGAGGGCAGGTGGACGGGGAACACTGAAGCTTTCTTT.

This clonotype was seen repeatedly, ten times or more. The V and J genes are TRBV5-8 and TRBJ1-6, with D possibly matching TRBD1 (6 bases). Germline values: CDR1 SGHTS, CDR2 YDEGEE. Trimming took off 5 bases at V and 7 bases at J, with 13 bases between the two ends. The CDR3 length is 14 residues. The CDR3 sequence is CASSRGTVNSPLHF. In DNA form, the CDR3 reads TGTGCCAGCAGTAGGGGGACGGTCAATTCACCCCTCCACTTT.